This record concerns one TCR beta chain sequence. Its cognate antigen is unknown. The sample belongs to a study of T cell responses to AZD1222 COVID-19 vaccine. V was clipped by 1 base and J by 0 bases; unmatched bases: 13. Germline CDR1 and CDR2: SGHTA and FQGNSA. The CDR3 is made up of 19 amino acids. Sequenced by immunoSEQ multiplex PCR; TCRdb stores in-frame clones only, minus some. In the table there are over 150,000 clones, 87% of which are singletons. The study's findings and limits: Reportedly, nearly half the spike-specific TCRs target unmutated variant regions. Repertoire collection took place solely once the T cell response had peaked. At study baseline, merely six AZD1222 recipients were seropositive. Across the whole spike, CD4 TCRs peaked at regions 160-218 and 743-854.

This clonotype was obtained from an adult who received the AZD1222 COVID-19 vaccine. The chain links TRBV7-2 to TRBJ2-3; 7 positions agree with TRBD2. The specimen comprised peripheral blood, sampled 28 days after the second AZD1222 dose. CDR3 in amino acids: CASSLVSFGGGTSTDTQYF. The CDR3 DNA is TGTGCCAGCAGCTTAGTAAGTTTCGGCGGGGGTACTAGCACAGATACGCAGTATTTT.